A single T cell receptor beta chain is shown here with its context. The CDR3 covers 13 residues. Trimming took off 4 bases at V and 5 bases at J, with 9 bases between the two ends. Germline-derived CDR1 and CDR2 are SGHTA and FQGNSA. The data belong to a study of radiotherapy plus CTLA-4 blockade in lung cancer. Study-level information: Objective responses were seen in around 18% of patients, disease control in more than 30%.

TCRdb's table, derived via immunoSEQ multiplex PCR, lists solely in-frame clones and lacks some. The sample records roughly 53,000 clones, approximately 85% being singletons. This chain links TRBV7-2 with TRBJ2-1, with D perhaps TRBD1 (6 bases). This TCR was recovered from a human donor with non-small cell lung cancer whose response to radiotherapy plus ipilimumab could not be evaluated. The sample here was peripheral blood, taken from a patient treated with radiotherapy plus ipilimumab. The CDR3, as DNA: TGTGCCAGCAGCTCAGGACAGCACAATGAGCAGTTCTTC. This codes for CASSSGQHNEQFF.